Sequencing of this TCR beta chain was carried out in a study of high-grade serous ovarian cancer treatment subgroups. Background on the study: Mean per sample: approximately 14,000 reads, more than 6,500 unique TCR beta rearrangements. Broader study findings: CDR1 and CDR2 were left unanalyzed; analyses focused on CDR3. Repertoire similarity ranged about 0.095 to 0.8 between tumors of one patient.

The germline CDR1 and CDR2 sequences are MGHRA and YSYEKL. The germline V and J ends were trimmed by 0 bases and 2 bases, with 7 bases remaining between them. The CDR3 sequence is 14 residues long. Some clones are missing from TCRdb's copy, which holds only in-frame ones; the method was immunoSEQ multiplex PCR. Among some 20,000 clones listed, approximately 72% were seen once. Tumor samples were taken before definitive surgery or chemotherapy. A remark on this clone: Its antigen is not identified.

The clonotype originates from a human donor with high-grade serous ovarian cancer. The V call is TRBV4-1, the J call TRBJ2-5, with D uncertain. Sample: tumor tissue. Here the CDR3 reads CASSQEQRQETQYF. In DNA form, the CDR3 reads TGCGCCAGCAGCCAAGAGCAGAGGCAAGAGACCCAGTACTTC.